A selection of T cell receptor beta chains follows, all from one sample in a study of response to subunit inactivated influenza vaccine. MiXCR was run by TCRdb on the RT-PCR reads, yielding one entry per CDR3 protein. The sample holds more than 450,000 distinct CDR3 sequences, less than 10% seen once. Sequenced material: PBMCs from blood, taken less than 30 months after vaccination. The receptors derive from a man in his fifties or sixties who received an inactivated influenza vaccine. CDR3s include the opening cysteine and the closing phenylalanine or tryptophan. The D gene is left open where the match is weak. Clone size is given for some rows only: seen once, a few or many times, or a class if the clone is expanded.

j_gene,abundance,v_gene,d_gene,CDR3nt,CDR3aa
TRBJ2-1,-,TRBV20-1,TRBD2,TGCAGTGCCTATAGCGGGAGATCCTACAATGAGCAGTTCTTC,CSAYSGRSYNEQFF
TRBJ2-3,many,TRBV15,-,TGTGCCACTGGCTCGGATACGCAGTATTTT,CATGSDTQYF
TRBJ2-2,many,TRBV12-3/TRBV12-4,TRBD1,TGTGCCAGCAGTCCCCGGGACAGGGCTACCGGGGAGCTGTTTTTT,CASSPRDRATGELFF
TRBJ2-3,many,TRBV5-1,TRBD2,TGTGCCAGCAGTTTAGGGACTAGCGGCACAGATACGCAGTATTTT,CASSLGTSGTDTQYF
TRBJ2-7,-,TRBV10-2,-,TGCGCCAGCAGTCTTCCGGAGGGAAGGCTCGAGCAGTACTTC,CASSLPEGRLEQYF
TRBJ2-7,few,TRBV7-8,TRBD2,TGTGCCAGCAGCTTAGGTCCAGCGGGAGGCTACGAGCAGTACTTC,CASSLGPAGGYEQYF
TRBJ2-1,-,TRBV7-2,-,TGTGCCAGCAGAAAGGAGAGGGACTCCTACAATGAGCAGTTCTTC,CASRKERDSYNEQFF
TRBJ1-1,few,TRBV7-8,TRBD1,TGTGCCAGCAGCTTAGATGGACAGGGGGTCTGGGACACTGAAGCTTTCTTT,CASSLDGQGVWDTEAFF
TRBJ2-1,many,TRBV9,-,TGTGCCAGCAGCGTAGGTAAGGGGCGATCCCAGTTCTTC,CASSVGKGRSQFF
TRBJ2-7,few,TRBV30,-,TGTGCCTGGAGTGTTCAGAGGACTTTTACTACCTACGAGCAGTACTTC,CAWSVQRTFTTYEQYF
TRBJ1-6,-,TRBV27,-,TGTGCCAGCAGTTACGACGCCCGGGCTGGGGGGAGATCACCCCTCCACTTT,CASSYDARAGGRSPLHF
TRBJ2-2,few,TRBV9,-,TGTGCCAGCAGCGTAGCGGGCGGCCCGAACACCGGGGAGCTGTTTTTT,CASSVAGGPNTGELFF
TRBJ1-2,many,TRBV3-1,TRBD1,TGTGCCAGCAGCCAAGACAGGACAGGCTATGGCTACACCTTC,CASSQDRTGYGYTF
TRBJ2-5,many,TRBV2,-,TGTGCCAGCATAGAGGATTCGGGGACCCAGTACTTC,CASIEDSGTQYF
TRBJ1-1,many,TRBV7-9,TRBD1,TGTGCCAGCAGCAGACAGGGTAGCACTGAAGCTTTCTTT,CASSRQGSTEAFF
TRBJ2-5,few,TRBV25-1,-,TGTGCCAGCAGTGAATTAGGGACGGAAGAGACCCAGTACTTC,CASSELGTEETQYF
TRBJ2-1,-,TRBV27,-,TGTGCCACTAGCGATTGGGGGTACAATGAGCAGTTCTTC,CATSDWGYNEQFF
TRBJ1-5,-,TRBV6-1,-,TGTGCCAGCAGCCGAAATACAGCTAGCAATCAGCCCCAGCATTTT,CASSRNTASNQPQHF
TRBJ2-2,many,TRBV5-1,-,TGCGCCAGCAGCTTGGGACAGCTGAAATATACGAACACCGGGGAGCTGTTTTTT,CASSLGQLKYTNTGELFF
TRBJ1-5,few,TRBV3-1,-,TGTGCCAGCAGCCGGTTACACCAGCCCCAGCATTTT,CASSRLHQPQHF
TRBJ2-2,few,TRBV5-1,-,TGCGCCAGCAGCTTGCCCGCAGGGGACACCGGGGAGCTGTTTTTT,CASSLPAGDTGELFF
TRBJ1-1,few,TRBV12-3/TRBV12-4,-,TGTGCCAGCAGAGTAAGCCGGGACATCGGAGCTTTCTTT,CASRVSRDIGAFF
TRBJ2-2,many,TRBV11-2,-,TGTGCCAGCAGCTTTACGGGAACGGCCACCGGGGAGCTGTTTTTT,CASSFTGTATGELFF
TRBJ2-5,-,TRBV25-1,-,TGTGCCAGCAGTGAAGAAGGGTACCAAGAGACCCAGTACTTC,CASSEEGYQETQYF
TRBJ1-4,many,TRBV12-3/TRBV12-4,TRBD1,TGTGCCAGCAGTAGGGGACAGATTCTCGAAAAACTGTTTTTT,CASSRGQILEKLFF
TRBJ2-7,many,TRBV7-2,-,TGTGCCAGCAGCGATAGGGTTAAGTACGAGCAGTACTTC,CASSDRVKYEQYF
TRBJ2-3,few,TRBV6-1,TRBD2,TGTGCCAGCAGTGCGACAGGACTAGCGGGAGCAGATACGCAGTATTTT,CASSATGLAGADTQYF
TRBJ1-3,few,TRBV7-8,-,TGTGCCAGCAGCTTAGCTCGGGCCCGGGGACCCGGAAACACCATATATTTT,CASSLARARGPGNTIYF
TRBJ2-7,few,TRBV6-5,-,TGTGCCAGCAGTTACTCGCGAGACAACCGCTTGGGGCAGTACTTC,CASSYSRDNRLGQYF
TRBJ1-3,many,TRBV4-2,-,TGTGCCAGCAGCCAGGAGGACAACTTCTCTGGAAACACCATATATTTT,CASSQEDNFSGNTIYF
TRBJ1-6,few,TRBV7-8,-,TGTGCCAGCAGCTTAAGGACAAAACCCCTCCACTTT,CASSLRTKPLHF
TRBJ2-1,-,TRBV28,TRBD2,TGTGCCAGCAGTCCGACTGGGGGGGTAAAAGCGGCCTATTACAATGAGCAGTTCTTC,CASSPTGGVKAAYYNEQFF
TRBJ1-1,-,TRBV20-1,TRBD1,TGCAGTGCAAAAAGGGGGCAGAACACTGAAGCTTTCTTT,CSAKRGQNTEAFF
TRBJ2-7,few,TRBV19,-,TGTGCCAGTAGTACCGGAGTTAACGAGCAGTACTTC,CASSTGVNEQYF
TRBJ2-7,many,TRBV18,TRBD2,TGTGCCAGCTCACCACAAGCGGGAAGCTACGAGCAGTACTTC,CASSPQAGSYEQYF
TRBJ1-1,few,TRBV18,-,TGTGCCAGCTCAACAGACGCAGATGAAGCTTTCTTT,CASSTDADEAFF
TRBJ1-1,-,TRBV4-2,-,TGTGCCAGCAGCCAAGAGTCCCAGACGAACACTGAAGCTTTCTTT,CASSQESQTNTEAFF
TRBJ1-2,many,TRBV21-1,-,TGTGCCAGCAGCAAAGTAAAGGCGGCTACCTATGGCTACACCTTC,CASSKVKAATYGYTF
TRBJ2-7,-,TRBV6-2/TRBV6-3,TRBD2,TGTGCCAGCAGTGGGAGCGGGAGTCTCCACGAGCAGTACTTC,CASSGSGSLHEQYF
TRBJ2-5,few,TRBV6-1,-,TGTGCCAGCGAAGGGACCTATGTGAGAGAGACCCAGTACTTC,CASEGTYVRETQYF
TRBJ1-1,-,TRBV10-3,-,TGTGCCATCATTGGCGACACCCTTGGGACTGAAGCTTTCTTT,CAIIGDTLGTEAFF
TRBJ2-1,few,TRBV5-1,TRBD2,TGCGCCAGCAGCTTGGTGGCTAGCGGGGGGGCTGAGCAGTTCTTC,CASSLVASGGAEQFF
TRBJ2-5,-,TRBV11-2,-,TGTGCCAGCAGCGCGGGAATGACCCAGTACTTC,CASSAGMTQYF
TRBJ2-7,few,TRBV6-5,-,TGTGCCAGCAGTTACTCCCGCCCAAGAGCAGGGCGACAATCCTACGAGCAGTACTTC,CASSYSRPRAGRQSYEQYF
TRBJ1-4,many,TRBV7-2,TRBD1,TGTGCCAGCAGCTTAGCACCGGGACAGGGGACTGAAAAACTGTTTTTT,CASSLAPGQGTEKLFF
TRBJ2-7,few,TRBV20-1,TRBD1,TGCAGTGCTAGAGATTGGGCAGGGGGCCAAAAACTCTCCTACGAGCAGTACTTC,CSARDWAGGQKLSYEQYF
TRBJ2-5,many,TRBV5-1,-,TGCGCCAGCAGCTTTGGACTACTCGACGGGGAGACCCAGTACTTC,CASSFGLLDGETQYF
TRBJ1-2,many,TRBV15,-,TGTGCCACCAGCAGAGATGTTCCGCCCAACTATGGCTACACCTTC,CATSRDVPPNYGYTF
TRBJ1-3,few,TRBV7-2,TRBD1,TGTGCCAGCAGCCGGCGACAGGGATTGACTGGAAACACCATATATTTT,CASSRRQGLTGNTIYF
TRBJ2-2,-,TRBV20-1,TRBD1,TGCAGTGCGGAACAGGGGCGGGGGGAGCTGTTTTTT,CSAEQGRGELFF
TRBJ1-1,many,TRBV5-1,-,TGCGCCAGCAGCCAATTAGTAGGGGGGAACACTGAAGCTTTCTTT,CASSQLVGGNTEAFF
TRBJ2-7,-,TRBV20-1,TRBD2,TGCAGTGCTAGGACTAGCGGGAACTACGAGCAGTACTTC,CSARTSGNYEQYF